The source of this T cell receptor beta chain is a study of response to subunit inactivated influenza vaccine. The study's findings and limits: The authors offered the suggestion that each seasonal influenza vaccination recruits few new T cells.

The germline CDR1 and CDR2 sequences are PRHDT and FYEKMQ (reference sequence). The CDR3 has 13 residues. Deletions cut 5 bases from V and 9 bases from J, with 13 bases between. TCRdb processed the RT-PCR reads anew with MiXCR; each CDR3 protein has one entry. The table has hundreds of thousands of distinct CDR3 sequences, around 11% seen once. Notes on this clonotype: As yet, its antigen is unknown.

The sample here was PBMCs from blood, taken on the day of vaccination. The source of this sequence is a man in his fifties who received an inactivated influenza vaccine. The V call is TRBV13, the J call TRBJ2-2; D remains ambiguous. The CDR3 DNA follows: TGTGCCAGCAGCCCCCGGAATGGAAGGGAGCTGTTTTTT. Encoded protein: CASSPRNGRELFF.